The 3 T cell receptor beta chains given below trace back to one sample, sequenced in a study of shared clonotypes between healthy human individuals (dated by TCRdb to 2019 to 2021). Library construction relied on the immunoSEQ multiplex PCR assay. Sourced from immuneACCESS, this table was stored by TCRdb with only in-frame sequences that have V and J called. A share of the clones is absent; for the studies checked, an unresolved V gene accounts for under half, and the remainder has no known explanation. For this sample the table gives about 1.5 million clones, of which 95% to 99% were detected only once. Clones ranked in the top ten supply about 0.42% of the sample. Material for sequencing was naive CD4+ T cells sorted from blood. The cell subset or site label of this sample denotes: CD45RA+ positively selected. These TCRs come from a man in his thirties or forties in good health.

The genes are TRBV7-2 and TRBJ2-5; D possibly matches TRBD1 or TRBD2 (5 bases each). Trimming took off 3 bases at V and 4 bases at J, with 21 bases between the two ends. This CDR3 contains 17 residues. Germline-derived CDR1 and CDR2 are SGHTA and FQGNSA. In DNA, the CDR3 is TGTGCCAGCAGCTTGACCACCGGGACCTGGGGCCGAGAGACCCAGTACTTC. Residues: CASSLTTGTWGRETQYF.

The chain combines TRBV5-1 with TRBJ1-1; TRBD1 agrees at 7 bases. CDR3 length: 15 residues. The trim removed 0 bases at V and 8 bases at J, leaving 10 bases unmatched. Looked up from germline, CDR1 is SGHRS and CDR2 is YFSETQ. Here the CDR3 DNA reads TGCGCCAGCAGCTTGGCCGTAGGGACAGCGCTCGAAGCTTTCTTT. Protein product: CASSLAVGTALEAFF.

The rearrangement links TRBV7-9 to TRBJ2-5; weak D call: TRBD1 (5 bases). Germline CDR1 is SEHNR and CDR2 is FQNEAQ (reference sequence). This CDR3 region has 15 residues. V lost 1 base, J lost 4 bases, and 13 bases lay in between. The CDR3 loop is CASSLGRGIGETQYF. The CDR3 nucleotides read TGTGCCAGCAGCTTAGGTAGGGGAATAGGAGAGACCCAGTACTTC.